The sequence of this TCR beta chain was determined in a study of T-cell reconstitution after alpha-beta-depleted transplantation in children. The TCRbeta library was prepared with unique molecular identifiers. TCRdb redid the calling of the PCR reads with MiXCR, one entry per CDR3 protein. The data hold just over 950,000 distinct CDR3 sequences, with less than 30% observed a single time. Concerning this clonotype: Its target is unknown.

Study-wide points: As was reported, about two months after transplant, alpha-beta T cells came from several hundred expanded graft clones. Newly made T cells mostly supplied T-cell counts and diversity one year after transplant.

Germline CDR1 and CDR2: MNHEY and SMNVEV (reference sequence). CDR3 size: 14 residues. The ends lost 6 bases at V and 0 bases at J; junction bases unmatched: 4. The material was PBMCs, mostly from graft donor cells, obtained 360 days after TCRalphabeta/CD19-depleted stem cell transplant. The chain combines TRBV27 with TRBJ1-1; TRBD1 matches at 7 bases. This sequence originates from a boy in the first two years of life who had a stem cell transplant for SCID, so the T cells may come from the graft donor. The CDR3 region is CASRRQGMNTEAFF. In DNA, the CDR3 is TGTGCCAGCAGAAGACAGGGTATGAACACTGAAGCTTTCTTT.